These T cell receptor beta chains were read from a single sample in a study of patients with pleural tuberculosis. TCRdb fed the reads into MiXCR, producing one record per CDR3 protein. The profile covers 25,000 to 30,000 distinct CDR3 sequences, with 15% to 20% appearing a single time and about 4% taken by the ten largest. Input material: peripheral blood. The receptors derive from a human donor with pleural tuberculosis. The CDR3 runs from the conserved cysteine through the conserved F or W. Fields, in order: D gene, J gene, V gene, CDR3 protein. D genes are given only for firm matches.

D: TRBD1
J: TRBJ1-3
V: TRBV3-1
CDR3: CASSQGTAGNTIYF

D: TRBD1
J: TRBJ1-1
V: TRBV28
CDR3: CASSFAGTGRTEAFF

D: .
J: TRBJ1-1
V: TRBV14
CDR3: CASSQWNTEAFF

D: .
J: TRBJ2-5
V: TRBV4-1
CDR3: CASSQDELAGTQYF

D: .
J: TRBJ1-1
V: TRBV29-1
CDR3: CSVVGRAGAEAFF

D: .
J: TRBJ2-7
V: TRBV6-1
CDR3: CASTTAASYEQYF

D: .
J: TRBJ2-3
V: TRBV5-1
CDR3: CASSFLQSTDTQYF

D: .
J: TRBJ2-7
V: TRBV19
CDR3: CASSIGRHSSYEQYF

D: .
J: TRBJ1-4
V: TRBV2
CDR3: CASMYGELNEKLFF

D: .
J: TRBJ2-7
V: TRBV7-9
CDR3: CASSSDPTYEQYF

D: .
J: TRBJ2-1
V: TRBV20-1
CDR3: CSAREGLSAYNEQFF

D: .
J: TRBJ2-3
V: TRBV25-1
CDR3: CASSESVARVRPLSTDTQYF

D: .
J: TRBJ2-7
V: TRBV25-1
CDR3: CVGSDGSGEQYF

D: .
J: TRBJ2-5
V: TRBV5-1
CDR3: CASSPGLGGPGTQYF

D: TRBD2
J: TRBJ2-5
V: TRBV7-6
CDR3: CASSPRSGGQTQYF

D: .
J: TRBJ1-5
V: TRBV27
CDR3: CASSLGGSNQPQHF

D: TRBD1
J: TRBJ1-5
V: TRBV19
CDR3: CASSVVRTGDTQPQPF

D: TRBD1
J: TRBJ2-3
V: TRBV18
CDR3: CASCHRTGTGGRDTQYF

D: TRBD2
J: TRBJ2-7
V: TRBV28
CDR3: CASTPLASYSSYEQYF

D: TRBD1
J: TRBJ1-3
V: TRBV20-1
CDR3: CSARGQGDTIYF

D: .
J: TRBJ2-5
V: TRBV5-6
CDR3: CASSLLETLYF

D: .
J: TRBJ1-1
V: TRBV27
CDR3: CASSETLDRGAFF

D: .
J: TRBJ1-1
V: TRBV29-1
CDR3: CSVYKGLEAFF

D: .
J: TRBJ2-7
V: TRBV4-1
CDR3: CASSVREGSSYEQYF

D: .
J: TRBJ1-6
V: TRBV10-3
CDR3: CAISDNSPLHF

D: TRBD1
J: TRBJ2-7
V: TRBV2
CDR3: CASSITAGTGAHEQYF

D: TRBD1
J: TRBJ2-3
V: TRBV6-1
CDR3: CASSLGQVKDTQYF

D: TRBD1
J: TRBJ1-1
V: TRBV9
CDR3: CASSTRTGNTEAFF

D: TRBD1
J: TRBJ1-5
V: TRBV7-2
CDR3: CASSLGTGVGQPQHF

D: .
J: TRBJ1-2
V: TRBV7-2
CDR3: CASSQAMAATSGYTF